The entry below describes one T cell receptor (beta chain). V lost 1 base to trimming and J lost 1 base, with 13 bases between them. The CDR3 is 16 amino acids. Germline V gene lookup returns CDR1 SGHRS and CDR2 YFSETQ. This sample is part of a study of blood T cell repertoires in COVID-19. Study-wide background: The origin of the acute and convalescent COVID-19 samples was the United States, Italy and Spain.

Enrolment of Seattle patients took place during active infection, and they were followed longitudinally. In the original workflow: Reference gene primer amplification yielded estimated nucleated cell counts. The assay was immunoSEQ multiplex PCR, and TCRdb's table has in-frame clones only and misses some. V and J calls plus clone size are reproduced from that table; the DNA served to infer D and trimming. The sample contains tens of thousands of clones, 77% of which appear only once. The chain combines TRBV5-1 with TRBJ2-3; D ambiguous. Material: peripheral blood. This clonotype was sampled from a man in his 70s with COVID-19, enrolled during active disease. CDR3 coding DNA: TGCGCCAGCAGCTTGAGCGCACACCCGGGCACAGATACGCAGTATTTT. Amino acid sequence: CASSLSAHPGTDTQYF. Combining the CDR3 with reference TRBV5-1 and TRBJ2-3 gives the whole variable domain KAGVTQTPRYLIKTRGQQVTLSCSPISGHRSVSWYQQTPGQGLQFLFEYFSETQRNKGNFPGRFSGRQFSNSRSEMNVSTLELGDSALYLCASSLSAHPGTDTQYFGPGTRLTVL.